These T cell receptor beta chains were read from a single sample in a study of human T cells and chemical hapten exposure. One entry per CDR3 protein, called by TCRdb with MiXCR from the RACE reads. The table includes roughly 50,000 distinct CDR3 sequences, roughly 11% detected once. The source material was whole blood, sampled in connection with sensitization to the hapten diphenylcyclopropenone (DPC). These receptors were taken from a woman between 40 and 55 years old with alopecia areata. Some clones in this sample may be carry-over from other donors' samples. Each CDR3 is given with its conserved first and last residue. D genes are given only for firm matches. Only part of the rows carry a size: once, few, many, or a class if the clone is expanded.

V	D	size	J	length	CDR3	DNA
TRBV10-1	TRBD1	NA	TRBJ2-7	12	CASSVDRSKLYF	TGCGCCAGCAGTGTGGACAGGTCTAAGCTGTACTTC
TRBV11-2	NA	many	TRBJ1-3	12	CASSHVGNTIYF	TGTGCCAGCAGCCACGTCGGAAACACCATATATTTT
TRBV6-5	TRBD1	NA	TRBJ1-1	16	CASSYPRQGLGTEAFF	TGTGCCAGCAGTTACCCCCGACAGGGATTGGGCACTGAAGCTTTCTTT
TRBV29-1	NA	NA	TRBJ1-4	10	CSVENEKLFF	TGCAGCGTTGAGAACGAAAAACTGTTTTTT
TRBV20-1	NA	many	TRBJ1-1	13	CSASSPGPTEAFF	TGCAGTGCTAGCAGTCCGGGCCCCACTGAAGCTTTCTTT
TRBV6-2/TRBV6-3	TRBD1	NA	TRBJ2-7	15	CASSQRDRYSYEQYF	TGTGCCAGCAGTCAACGGGACAGGTATTCCTACGAGCAGTACTTC
TRBV11-3	NA	NA	TRBJ1-4	17	CASSLDSRPPTNEKLFF	TGTGCCAGCAGCCTCGACAGCCGTCCGCCAACTAATGAAAAACTGTTTTTT
TRBV7-3	TRBD2	NA	TRBJ2-6	18	CASSLRVAGASGANVLTF	TGTGCCAGCAGCTTAAGGGTAGCGGGGGCGTCTGGGGCCAACGTCCTGACTTTC
TRBV2	NA	few	TRBJ1-1	15	CASRGSSGVNTEAFF	TGTGCCAGCAGGGGAAGTTCGGGGGTGAACACTGAAGCTTTCTTT
TRBV2	NA	few	TRBJ2-1	14	CASSDQLVPVGQFF	TGTGCCAGCAGTGATCAACTAGTACCCGTTGGGCAGTTCTTC
TRBV28	TRBD2	few	TRBJ2-1	14	CASSLAGGYNEQFF	TGTGCCAGCAGCTTAGCGGGAGGGTATAATGAGCAGTTCTTC
TRBV11-2	NA	few	TRBJ2-2	15	CASSLGGGNTGELFF	TGTGCCAGCAGCTTAGGAGGCGGGAACACCGGGGAGCTGTTTTTT
TRBV19	TRBD2	many	TRBJ2-1	17	CASSPPPTSGVYNEQFF	TGTGCCAGTAGCCCTCCCCCGACTAGCGGGGTGTACAATGAGCAGTTCTTC
TRBV5-1	TRBD1	few	TRBJ2-1	14	CASSPGQGAEEQFF	TGCGCCAGCAGCCCGGGACAGGGGGCCGAAGAGCAGTTCTTC
TRBV5-6	TRBD1	NA	TRBJ1-5	16	CASSLFQGERNQPQHF	TGTGCCAGCAGCTTGTTCCAGGGGGAAAGAAATCAGCCCCAGCATTTT
TRBV2	TRBD2	few	TRBJ2-2	18	CASSPRTSGGALTGELFF	TGTGCCAGCAGTCCCCGGACTAGCGGGGGGGCCTTAACCGGGGAGCTGTTTTTT
TRBV9	TRBD1	NA	TRBJ2-5	16	CASSVLSGQGQETQYF	TGTGCCAGCAGCGTCCTATCCGGACAGGGCCAAGAGACCCAGTACTTC
TRBV11-3	NA	many	TRBJ2-3	14	CASSSQGPTDTQYF	TGTGCCAGCAGCTCGCAGGGTCCCACAGATACGCAGTATTTT
TRBV6-6	TRBD2	few	TRBJ2-1	17	CASSYSELAGGDNEQFF	TGTGCCAGCAGTTACTCGGAACTAGCGGGAGGGGACAATGAGCAGTTCTTC
TRBV7-9	TRBD1	few	TRBJ2-1	16	CASSLGQGISYNEQFF	TGTGCCAGCAGCTTGGGACAGGGGATTTCCTACAATGAGCAGTTCTTC
TRBV7-2	NA	NA	TRBJ2-7	13	CASAEANAYEQYF	TGTGCCAGCGCGGAGGCTAACGCCTACGAGCAGTACTTC
TRBV29-1	TRBD1	few	TRBJ1-5	12	CSVTGGYQPQHF	TGCAGCGTCACAGGGGGATATCAGCCCCAGCATTTT
TRBV7-8	NA	few	TRBJ2-1	14	CASSVASSVNEQFF	TGTGCCAGCAGCGTGGCCTCTAGCGTCAATGAGCAGTTCTTC
TRBV30	TRBD2	few	TRBJ2-3	15	CAWSGLAGLTDTQYF	TGTGCCTGGAGTGGACTAGCGGGCCTCACAGATACGCAGTATTTT
TRBV7-7	TRBD1	few	TRBJ2-1	15	CASSLNSGGNNEQFF	TGTGCCAGCAGCTTAAACTCAGGGGGCAACAATGAGCAGTTCTTC
TRBV5-1	NA	many	TRBJ1-3	12	CASSLEGNTIYF	TGCGCCAGCAGCTTGGAGGGAAACACCATATATTTT
TRBV18	NA	many	TRBJ1-1	13	CASSPSLEPEAFF	TGTGCCAGCTCACCTTCGTTGGAGCCTGAAGCTTTCTTT
TRBV21-1	NA	NA	TRBJ2-7	14	CASSLTNGYYEQYF	TGTGCCAGCAGCCTGACTAACGGGTACTACGAGCAGTACTTC
TRBV7-9	NA	many	TRBJ1-1	13	CASSLFGDTEAFF	TGTGCCAGCAGCTTATTCGGGGATACTGAAGCTTTCTTT
TRBV6-6	TRBD1	many	TRBJ1-6	16	CASNLRGTARDSPLHF	TGTGCCAGCAACTTAAGGGGGACAGCCAGGGATTCACCCCTCCACTTT
TRBV28	NA	many	TRBJ1-6	17	CASTHRRGRYITSPLHF	TGTGCCAGCACCCATCGGAGGGGGAGGTATATAACCTCACCCCTCCACTTT
TRBV7-8	TRBD2	NA	TRBJ2-5	19	CASSLGGGRRSRIQETQYF	TGTGCCAGCAGCTTAGGGGGGGGTCGTAGGTCCCGAATCCAAGAGACCCAGTACTTC
TRBV12-3/TRBV12-4	NA	NA	TRBJ1-5	11	CASSNGRAQHF	TGTGCCAGCAGCAACGGACGGGCCCAGCATTTT
TRBV7-8	NA	few	TRBJ2-3	14	CASSLASGTDTQYF	TGTGCCAGCAGCTTAGCTTCAGGCACAGATACGCAGTATTTT
TRBV29-1	NA	NA	TRBJ2-1	12	CSVGGNYNEQFF	TGCAGCGTTGGGGGAAACTACAATGAGCAGTTCTTC
TRBV3-1	NA	NA	TRBJ2-7	16	CASSQGDWGNSYEQYF	TGTGCCAGCAGCCAAGGGGACTGGGGGAACTCCTACGAGCAGTACTTC
TRBV30	NA	many	TRBJ2-1	16	CAWKRVGASPYNEQFF	TGTGCCTGGAAAAGGGTGGGGGCCTCCCCCTACAATGAGCAGTTCTTC